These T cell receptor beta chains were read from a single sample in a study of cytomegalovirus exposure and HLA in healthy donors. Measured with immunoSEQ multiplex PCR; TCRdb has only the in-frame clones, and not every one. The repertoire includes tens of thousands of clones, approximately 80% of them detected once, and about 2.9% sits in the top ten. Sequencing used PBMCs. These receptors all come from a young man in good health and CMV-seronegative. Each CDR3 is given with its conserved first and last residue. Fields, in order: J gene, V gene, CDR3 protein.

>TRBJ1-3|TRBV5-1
CASSLDISPGNTIYF
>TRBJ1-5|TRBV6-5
CASSSSPPGTQPQHF
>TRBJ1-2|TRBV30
CAWSPGLGGYGYTF
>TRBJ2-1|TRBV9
CASSVAPEGTGGSQFF
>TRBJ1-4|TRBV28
CASSSDRGWGKLFF
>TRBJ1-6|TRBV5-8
CASSPDRFGSPLHF
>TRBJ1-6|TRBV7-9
CASSRGGHRSSYNSPLHF
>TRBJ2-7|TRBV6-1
CASSEGAAQYF
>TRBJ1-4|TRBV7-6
CASSSNRDRDEKLFF
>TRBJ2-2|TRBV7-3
CASSSWTGNTGELFF
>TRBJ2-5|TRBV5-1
CASSSATGASETQYF
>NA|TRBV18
CASSPGRSGSKDEQYF
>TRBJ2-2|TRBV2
CASSHFGTGNTGELFF
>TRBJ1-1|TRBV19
CASSKLPGTVNTEAFF
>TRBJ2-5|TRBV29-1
CSAPRTGGFGETQYF
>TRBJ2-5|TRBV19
CASRTRGEETQYF
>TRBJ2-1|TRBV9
CASSVTSGGGSYNEQFF
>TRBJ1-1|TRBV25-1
CASSERGWNTEAFF
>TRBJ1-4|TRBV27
CASSLSGINEKLFF
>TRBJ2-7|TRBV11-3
CASSWYGDSRTYEQYF
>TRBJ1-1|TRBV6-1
CASSEWDRVNTEAFF
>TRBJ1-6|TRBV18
CASSPQQGAGSPLHF
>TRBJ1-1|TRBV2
CASSPDRVTEAFF
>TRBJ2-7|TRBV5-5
CASSLFPGGETYEQYF